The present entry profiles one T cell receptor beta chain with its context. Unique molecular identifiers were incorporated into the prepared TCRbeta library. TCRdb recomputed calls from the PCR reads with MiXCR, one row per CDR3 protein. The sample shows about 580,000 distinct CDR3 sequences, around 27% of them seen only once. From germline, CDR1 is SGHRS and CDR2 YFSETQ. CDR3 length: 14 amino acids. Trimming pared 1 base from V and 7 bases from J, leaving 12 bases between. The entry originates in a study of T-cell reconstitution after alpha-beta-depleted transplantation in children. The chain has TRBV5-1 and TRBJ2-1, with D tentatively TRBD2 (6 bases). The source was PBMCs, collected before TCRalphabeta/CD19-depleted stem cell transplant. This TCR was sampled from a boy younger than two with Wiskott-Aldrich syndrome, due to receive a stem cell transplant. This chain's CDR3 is CASSLPGVDNEQFF. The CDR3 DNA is TGCGCCAGCAGCTTGCCGGGAGTAGATAATGAGCAGTTCTTC.